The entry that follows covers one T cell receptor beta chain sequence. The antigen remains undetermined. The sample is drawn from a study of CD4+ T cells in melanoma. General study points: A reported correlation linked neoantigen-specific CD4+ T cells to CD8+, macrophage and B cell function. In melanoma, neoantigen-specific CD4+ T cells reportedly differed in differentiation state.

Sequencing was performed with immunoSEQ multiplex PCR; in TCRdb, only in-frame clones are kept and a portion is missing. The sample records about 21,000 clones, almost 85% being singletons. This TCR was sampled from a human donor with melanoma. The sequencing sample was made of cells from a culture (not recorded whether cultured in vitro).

The CDR3 here is CASSPGGGIGQETQYF. The CDR3 DNA follows: TGCGCCAGCAGCCCGGGAGGGGGGATCGGACAAGAGACCCAGTACTTC. This chain connects TRBV5-1 to TRBJ2-5; TRBD2 aligns across 8 bases. Germline V gene lookup returns CDR1 SGHRS and CDR2 YFSETQ. This CDR3 is 16 amino acids long. V dropped 4 bases and J dropped 2; count of bases not matched to a gene: 10.